This T cell receptor (beta chain) is from a study of lymphopenia after photon versus proton radiotherapy. V lost 2 bases, J lost 10 bases, and 15 bases lay in between. The germline V gene encodes CDR1 SGHTA and CDR2 FQGNSA. The length of the CDR3 is 14 residues. Data came from immunoSEQ multiplex PCR; TCRdb stores just in-frame clones and leaves some out. The data hold more than 15,000 clones, with approximately 85% observed a single time. Remarks on this clone: Its cognate antigen is unknown.

Study conclusions and caveats: Authors raise, but do not show, better survival with proton therapy. After the lymphocyte nadir, photon-treated repertoires showed oligoclonal expansion, especially of CD8+ Temra cells. A bigger post-nadir fall in TCR diversity correlated inversely with survival time in deceased patients.

The material was peripheral blood, obtained from a patient treated with photon-based radiotherapy. The chain carries TRBV7-2 and TRBJ2-1; the D call may be TRBD1 or TRBD2 (5 bases each). The receptor was derived from a woman between 45 and 65 years old with pancreatic cancer. CDR3 DNA: TGTGCCAGCAGCTTACAACTAGGACGGGACGAGCAGTTCTTC. Translated, it gives CASSLQLGRDEQFF.